A selection of T cell receptor beta chains follows, all from one sample in a study of T cell changes during pregnancy in multiple sclerosis. Assay: immunoSEQ multiplex PCR; the TCRdb copy retains only in-frame clones and omits some. Here the sample spans approximately 58,000 clones, roughly 90% being singletons. The sequencing used CD4+ T cells from peripheral blood mononuclear cells, collected after pregnancy. The receptors come from a female donor in good health, enrolled as a control in a pregnancy study. The CDR3 runs from the conserved cysteine through the conserved F or W. D genes are given only for firm matches. Some rows mark clone size as missing; the rest say once, few, many or name a class of expanded clone.

cdr3_length,d_call,v_call,clone_size,j_call,cdr3_nt,cdr3_aa
14,TRBD1,TRBV5-4,.,TRBJ1-1,TGTGCCAGCAGCTCCGGGACAGGGGGCACTGAAGCTTTCTTT,CASSSGTGGTEAFF
14,TRBD1,TRBV29-1,once,TRBJ2-5,TGCAGCGTTGCCCGAAGGGACAGGGAGGAGACCCAGTACTTC,CSVARRDREETQYF
15,.,TRBV2,.,TRBJ1-5,TGTGCCAGCAGCGAAGTTAGTGGTAGCAATCAGCCCCAGCATTTT,CASSEVSGSNQPQHF
15,TRBD1,TRBV7-2,.,TRBJ1-5,TGTGCCAGCAGCCCGGACAGGGCCGGGTCACAGCCCCAGCATTTT,CASSPDRAGSQPQHF
13,.,TRBV28,.,TRBJ1-1,TGTGCCAGCAGTTTTTCGGTACCCGCTGAAGCTTTCTTT,CASSFSVPAEAFF
15,.,TRBV11-1,.,TRBJ1-5,TGTGCCAGCAGCTTGGGCAGGGTAAAGGGTCAGCCCCAGCATTTT,CASSLGRVKGQPQHF
16,.,TRBV18,.,TRBJ1-6,TGTGCCAGCTCGGACCAGGGAAGTACCTATAATTCACCCCTCCACTTT,CASSDQGSTYNSPLHF
13,.,TRBV7-3,.,TRBJ1-2,TGTGCCAGCAGTTCGGGGGGGCCAGGTGGCTACACCTTC,CASSSGGPGGYTF
16,TRBD2,TRBV4-2,once,TRBJ2-3,TGTGCCAGCAGCCCCTTAGCGGGGGGACGCACAGATACGCAGTATTTT,CASSPLAGGRTDTQYF
14,TRBD1,TRBV18,.,TRBJ1-4,TGTGCCAGCTCAAAGGACAGGTCAGGAGAAAAACTGTTTTTT,CASSKDRSGEKLFF
13,.,TRBV30,.,TRBJ1-2,TGTGCCTGGAGTGTTATGGGGTCGGGGGGCTACACCTTC,CAWSVMGSGGYTF
16,.,TRBV27,.,TRBJ2-3,TGTGCCAGCAGCCCAGTAGACAGCGTATCTCCAGATACGCAGTATTTT,CASSPVDSVSPDTQYF
13,.,TRBV6-5,.,TRBJ1-2,TGTGCCAGCAGAACCGACAGCATGAGGGGCTACACCTTC,CASRTDSMRGYTF
16,.,TRBV2,.,TRBJ1-5,TGTGCCAGCAGTGAAGCGGGCAGGACGAGGGATCAGCCCCAGCATTTT,CASSEAGRTRDQPQHF
14,.,TRBV5-6,.,TRBJ2-2,TGTGCCAGCAGCTTGGGAGCGAACACCGGGGAGCTGTTTTTT,CASSLGANTGELFF
15,.,TRBV15,.,TRBJ1-4,TGTGCCACCAGCAGAGATGTCCGAACTAATGAAAAACTGTTTTTT,CATSRDVRTNEKLFF
14,.,TRBV2,.,TRBJ2-4,TGTGCCAGCAGAGAGGTGGAACTAAAAAACATTCAGTACTTC,CASREVELKNIQYF
15,.,TRBV7-2,.,TRBJ1-2,TGTGCCAGCAGCTTCCCGGGGGGAGAGAACTATGGCTACACCTTC,CASSFPGGENYGYTF
11,.,TRBV7-2,.,TRBJ1-6,TGTGCCAGCAGCTGTAATCCCTCCGGCCACTTT,CASSCNPSGHF
12,.,TRBV7-9,once,TRBJ2-1,TGTGCCAGCAGCGTAGCGGCCAATGAGCAGTTCTTC,CASSVAANEQFF
15,.,TRBV7-2,.,TRBJ1-4,TGTGCCAGCAGCTTAGAAGACGGGTTTAGGGAAAAACTGTTTTTT,CASSLEDGFREKLFF
15,TRBD2,TRBV4-3,.,TRBJ2-7,TGCGCCAGCTCCTCACTAGCGGGGGGTTCCTACGAGCAGTACTTC,CASSSLAGGSYEQYF
15,.,TRBV9,.,TRBJ2-7,TGTGCCAGCAGCGAGGATGGGACTCACGCCTACGAGCAGTACTTC,CASSEDGTHAYEQYF
16,.,TRBV7-2,.,TRBJ2-5,TGTGCCAGCAGCATCTCGACAGCCTGGGGTCCAGAGACCCAGTACTTC,CASSISTAWGPETQYF
14,.,TRBV6-5,.,TRBJ1-2,TGTGCCAGCACTAAAGGGGCAGGAAACTATGGCTACACCTTC,CASTKGAGNYGYTF
13,TRBD2,TRBV11-2,.,TRBJ2-4,TGTGCCAGCAGCCGGGGGGGCTCAAACATTCAGTACTTC,CASSRGGSNIQYF
16,.,TRBV4-1,.,TRBJ2-1,TGCGCCAGCAGCAGCTACGGGTTCAGCTCCTACAATGAGCAGTTCTTC,CASSSYGFSSYNEQFF
16,TRBD1,TRBV19,.,TRBJ2-5,TGTGCCAGTAGCCAAGCCCCCGGACAGGGACGAGAGACCCAGTACTTC,CASSQAPGQGRETQYF
12,.,TRBV7-3,.,TRBJ2-1,TGTGCCAGCAGCTTTGATTCCAGGGTTCAGTTCTTC,CASSFDSRVQFF
15,TRBD2,TRBV9,.,TRBJ2-7,TGTGCCAGCAGCGCTGGGGGGGTAGCGTCCTACGAGCAGTACTTC,CASSAGGVASYEQYF
16,TRBD1,TRBV2,.,TRBJ2-2,TGTGCCAGCAAGTTGCTGGGACAGGGGGTTCCCGGGGAGCTGTTTTTT,CASKLLGQGVPGELFF
15,TRBD1,TRBV28,.,TRBJ1-6,TGTGCCAGCAGGGGGACAGGGATCTATAATTCACCCCTCCACTTT,CASRGTGIYNSPLHF
16,TRBD2,TRBV5-4,.,TRBJ2-1,TGTGCCAGCAGCTTGAAGGGTAGCGGGGGGGCGGACGTGCAGTTCTTC,CASSLKGSGGADVQFF
13,.,TRBV7-9,.,TRBJ1-2,TGTGCCAGCAGCTTCCCAGGGCTTTATGGCTACACCTTC,CASSFPGLYGYTF
15,TRBD1,TRBV5-6,.,TRBJ1-1,TGTGCCAGCAGCAGACAGGGTGGGGGTAGCACTGAAGCTTTCTTT,CASSRQGGGSTEAFF
13,TRBD1,TRBV7-3,.,TRBJ2-5,TGTGCCAGCAGCCGGACAGGGGTTGGGACCCAGTACTTC,CASSRTGVGTQYF
13,.,TRBV7-9,.,TRBJ1-4,TGTGCCACCCAGCAAGGGGTGAATGAAAAACTGTTTTTT,CATQQGVNEKLFF
17,TRBD2,TRBV5-4,.,TRBJ2-6,TGTGCCAGCAGCTTGTCAGGCGGGAGCTCTGGGGCCAACGTCCTGACTTTC,CASSLSGGSSGANVLTF
13,.,TRBV19,.,TRBJ1-2,TGTGCCAGTAGTACGGGGAGGTATGGGGGCTACACCTTC,CASSTGRYGGYTF
15,TRBD1,TRBV4-1,.,TRBJ1-2,TGCGCCAGCAGCCAGATGGGACAGCACAACTATGGCTACACCTTC,CASSQMGQHNYGYTF
14,.,TRBV18,.,TRBJ2-3,TGTGCCAGCTCACCCTTAGAAGGCACAGATACGCAGTATTTT,CASSPLEGTDTQYF
13,TRBD2,TRBV29-1,.,TRBJ2-1,TGCAGCGTCGGGACTAGCGGAGACAATGAGCAGTTCTTC,CSVGTSGDNEQFF
16,TRBD1,TRBV10-3,once,TRBJ1-1,TGTGCCATCAGTGCAGGGACAGGGGGTTGGGGCACTGAAGCTTTCTTT,CAISAGTGGWGTEAFF
16,TRBD1,TRBV5-6,.,TRBJ1-1,TGTGCCAGCAGCGCGATAGCCGGGACAGTGAACACTGAAGCTTTCTTT,CASSAIAGTVNTEAFF
16,TRBD1,TRBV5-1,.,TRBJ1-3,TGCGCCAGCAGCTTGGCAATGGACAGGCCTGGAAACACCATATATTTT,CASSLAMDRPGNTIYF
11,.,TRBV2,few,TRBJ2-7,TGTGCCAGCATCGGCAGGTACGAGCAGTACTTC,CASIGRYEQYF
14,TRBD1,TRBV6-1,.,TRBJ2-7,TGTGCCAGCAGCCCGGACAGGGGCTCCTACGAGCAGTACTTC,CASSPDRGSYEQYF
15,.,TRBV7-2,.,TRBJ2-5,TGTGCCAGCACCCGAGGGGGGGCCGTTCAAGAGACCCAGTACTTC,CASTRGGAVQETQYF
12,.,TRBV7-3,.,TRBJ2-3,TGTGCCAGCAGCTCCCACACAGATACGCAGTATTTT,CASSSHTDTQYF
14,TRBD1,TRBV7-2,.,TRBJ1-4,TGTGCCAGCAGCCGGGACAGGGGGAGTGAAAAACTGTTTTTT,CASSRDRGSEKLFF
16,TRBD1,TRBV9,few,TRBJ1-2,TGTGCCAGCAGCGCCACACAGGGGCAGGCTAACTATGGCTACACCTTC,CASSATQGQANYGYTF
18,TRBD1,TRBV7-8,.,TRBJ2-1,TGTGCCAGCAGCTCCTTGTCATCGGACAGGGGGCGCTGGAATGAGCAGTTCTTC,CASSSLSSDRGRWNEQFF
14,.,TRBV2,once,TRBJ1-6,TGTGCCAGCAGGGGGGCAGGGTTATATTCACCCCTCCACTTT,CASRGAGLYSPLHF